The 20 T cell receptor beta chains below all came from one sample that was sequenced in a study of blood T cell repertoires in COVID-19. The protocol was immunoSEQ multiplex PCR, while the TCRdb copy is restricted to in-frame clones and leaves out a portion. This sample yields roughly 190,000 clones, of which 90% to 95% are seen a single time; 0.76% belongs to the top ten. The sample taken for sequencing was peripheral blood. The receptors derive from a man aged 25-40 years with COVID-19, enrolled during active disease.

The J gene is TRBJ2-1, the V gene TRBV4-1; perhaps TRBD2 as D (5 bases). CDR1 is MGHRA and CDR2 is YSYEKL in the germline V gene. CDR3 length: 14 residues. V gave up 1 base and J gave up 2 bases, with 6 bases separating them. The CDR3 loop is CASSQAGTYNEQFF. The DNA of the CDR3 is TGCGCCAGCAGCCAAGCCGGGACCTACAATGAGCAGTTCTTC.

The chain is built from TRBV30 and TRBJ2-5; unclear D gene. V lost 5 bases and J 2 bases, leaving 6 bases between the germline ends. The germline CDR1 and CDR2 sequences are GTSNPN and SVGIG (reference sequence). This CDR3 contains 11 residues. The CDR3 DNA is TGTGCCTGGGGGCTACAAGAGACCCAGTACTTC. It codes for CAWGLQETQYF.

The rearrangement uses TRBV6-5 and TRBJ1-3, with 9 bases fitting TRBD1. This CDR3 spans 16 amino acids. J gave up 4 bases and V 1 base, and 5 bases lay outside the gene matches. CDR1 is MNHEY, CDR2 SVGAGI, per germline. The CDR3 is CASSYYTGGAGNTIYF. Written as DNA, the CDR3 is TGTGCCAGCAGTTACTATACAGGGGGCGCCGGAAACACCATATATTTT.

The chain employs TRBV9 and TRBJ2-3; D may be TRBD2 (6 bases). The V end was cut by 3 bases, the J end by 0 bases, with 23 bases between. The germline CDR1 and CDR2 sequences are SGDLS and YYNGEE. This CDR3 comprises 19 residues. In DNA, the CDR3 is TGTGCCAGCAGCGCGCCCCGGGAGAACCGTGAGATTAGCACAGATACGCAGTATTTT. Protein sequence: CASSAPRENREISTDTQYF. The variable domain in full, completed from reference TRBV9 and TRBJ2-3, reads DSGVTQTPKHLITATGQRVTLRCSPRSGDLSVYWYQQSLDQGLQFLIQYYNGEERAKGNILERFSAQQFPDLHSELNLSSLELGDSALYFCASSAPRENREISTDTQYFGPGTRLTVL.

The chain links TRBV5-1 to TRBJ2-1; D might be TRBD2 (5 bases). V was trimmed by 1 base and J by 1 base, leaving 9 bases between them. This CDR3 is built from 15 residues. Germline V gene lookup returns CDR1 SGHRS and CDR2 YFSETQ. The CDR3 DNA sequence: TGCGCCAGCAGCTTGCCATCGGGGTCCTACAATGAGCAGTTCTTC. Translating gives CASSLPSGSYNEQFF.

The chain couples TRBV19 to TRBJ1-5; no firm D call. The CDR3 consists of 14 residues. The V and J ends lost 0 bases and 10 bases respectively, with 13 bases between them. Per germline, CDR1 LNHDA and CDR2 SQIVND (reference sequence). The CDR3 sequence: CASSIDSQFFPQHF. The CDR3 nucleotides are TGTGCCAGTAGTATAGATTCACAGTTTTTTCCCCAGCATTTT.

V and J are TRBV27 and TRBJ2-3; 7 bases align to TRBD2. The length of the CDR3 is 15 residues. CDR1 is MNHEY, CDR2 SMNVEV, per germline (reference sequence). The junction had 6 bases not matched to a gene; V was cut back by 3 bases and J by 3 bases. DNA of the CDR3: TGTGCCAGCAGTTTGACGGAAGCGGGAACAGATACGCAGTATTTT. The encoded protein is CASSLTEAGTDTQYF.

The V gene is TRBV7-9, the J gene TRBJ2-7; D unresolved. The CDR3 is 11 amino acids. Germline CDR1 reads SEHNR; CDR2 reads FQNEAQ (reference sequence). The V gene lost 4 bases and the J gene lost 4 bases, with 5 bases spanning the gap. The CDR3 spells CASSSYYEQYF. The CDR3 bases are TGTGCCAGCAGCTCCTATTACGAGCAGTACTTC.

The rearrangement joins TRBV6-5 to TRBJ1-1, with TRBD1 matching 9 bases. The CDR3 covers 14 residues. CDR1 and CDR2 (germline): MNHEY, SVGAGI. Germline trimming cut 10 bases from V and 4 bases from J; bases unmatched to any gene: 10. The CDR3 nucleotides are TGTGCCACCTCTGTCCCGGGACAGGGCACTGAAGCTTTCTTT. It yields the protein CATSVPGQGTEAFF.

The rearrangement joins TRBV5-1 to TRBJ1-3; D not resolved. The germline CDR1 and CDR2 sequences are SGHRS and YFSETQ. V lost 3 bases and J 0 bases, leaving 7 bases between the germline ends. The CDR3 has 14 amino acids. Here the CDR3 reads CASSSTASGNTIYF. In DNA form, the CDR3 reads TGCGCCAGCAGCTCTACAGCCTCTGGAAACACCATATATTTT.

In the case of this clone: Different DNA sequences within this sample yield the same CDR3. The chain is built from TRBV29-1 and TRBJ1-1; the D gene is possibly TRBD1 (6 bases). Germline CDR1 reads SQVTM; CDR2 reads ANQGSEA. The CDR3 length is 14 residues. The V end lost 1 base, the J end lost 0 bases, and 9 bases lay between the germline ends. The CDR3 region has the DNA TGCAGCGTTGAAGTTCAGGGGATGAACACTGAAGCTTTCTTT. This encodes CSVEVQGMNTEAFF. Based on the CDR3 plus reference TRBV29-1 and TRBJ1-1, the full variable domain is SAVISQKPSRDICQRGTSLTIQCQVDSQVTMMFWYRQQPGQSLTLIATANQGSEATYESGFVIDKFPISRPNLTFSTLTVSNMSPEDSSIYLCSVEVQGMNTEAFFGQGTRLTVV.

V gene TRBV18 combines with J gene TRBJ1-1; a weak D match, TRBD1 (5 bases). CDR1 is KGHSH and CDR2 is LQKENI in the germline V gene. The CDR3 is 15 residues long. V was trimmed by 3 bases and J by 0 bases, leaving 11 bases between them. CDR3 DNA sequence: TGTGCCAGCTCACCCCCCGGGGGGGTGAACACTGAAGCTTTCTTT. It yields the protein CASSPPGGVNTEAFF.

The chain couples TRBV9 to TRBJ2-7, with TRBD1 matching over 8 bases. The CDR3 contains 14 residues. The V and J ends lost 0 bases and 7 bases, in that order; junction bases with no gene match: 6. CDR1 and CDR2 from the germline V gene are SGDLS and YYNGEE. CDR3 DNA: TGTGCCAGCAGCGTAGGACAGGGGTTCGATGAGCAGTACTTC. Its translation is CASSVGQGFDEQYF.

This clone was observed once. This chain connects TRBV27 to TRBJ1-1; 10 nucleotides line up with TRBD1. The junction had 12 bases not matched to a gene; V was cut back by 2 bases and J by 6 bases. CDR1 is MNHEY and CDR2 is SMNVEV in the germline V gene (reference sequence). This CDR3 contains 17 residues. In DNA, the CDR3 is TGTGCCAGCAGTTTAGACAGGGGGCTAGGTTTTAGCGCTGAAGCTTTCTTT. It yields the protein CASSLDRGLGFSAEAFF.

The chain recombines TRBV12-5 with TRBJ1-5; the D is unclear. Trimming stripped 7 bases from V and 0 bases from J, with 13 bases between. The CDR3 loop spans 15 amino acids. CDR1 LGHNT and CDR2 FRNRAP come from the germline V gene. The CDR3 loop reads CASALKDYSNQPQHF. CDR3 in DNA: TGTGCTAGTGCTCTAAAAGACTATAGCAATCAGCCCCAGCATTTT. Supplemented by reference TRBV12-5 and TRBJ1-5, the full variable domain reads DARVTQTPRHKVTEMGQEVTMRCQPILGHNTVFWYRQTMMQGLELLAYFRNRAPLDDSGMPKDRFSAEMPDATLATLKIQPSEPRDSAVYFCASALKDYSNQPQHFGDGTRLSIL.

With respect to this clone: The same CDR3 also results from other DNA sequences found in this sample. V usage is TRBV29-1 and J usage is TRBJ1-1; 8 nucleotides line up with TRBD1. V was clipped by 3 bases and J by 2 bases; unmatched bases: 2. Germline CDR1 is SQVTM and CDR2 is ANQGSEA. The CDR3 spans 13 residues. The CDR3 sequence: CSVEGQANTEAFF. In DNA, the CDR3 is TGCAGCGTTGAGGGACAGGCCAACACTGAAGCTTTCTTT.

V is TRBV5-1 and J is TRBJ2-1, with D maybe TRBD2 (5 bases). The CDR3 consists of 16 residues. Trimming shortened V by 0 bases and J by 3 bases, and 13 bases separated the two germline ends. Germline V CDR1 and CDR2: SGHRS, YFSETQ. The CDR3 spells CASSLGLTIGYNEQFF. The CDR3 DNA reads TGCGCCAGCAGCTTGGGACTAACGATCGGCTACAATGAGCAGTTCTTC.

The CDR3, as DNA: TGTGCCAGCACCGGGACAGATTCTAACTATGGCTACACCTTC. Protein product: CASTGTDSNYGYTF. This chain links TRBV2 with TRBJ1-2, with 7 bases fitting TRBD1. CDR3 size: 14 residues. The V gene's germline CDR1 is SNHLY and CDR2 FYNNEI. After removal of 7 bases from V and 0 bases from J, the junction contained 5 bases not matched to a gene.

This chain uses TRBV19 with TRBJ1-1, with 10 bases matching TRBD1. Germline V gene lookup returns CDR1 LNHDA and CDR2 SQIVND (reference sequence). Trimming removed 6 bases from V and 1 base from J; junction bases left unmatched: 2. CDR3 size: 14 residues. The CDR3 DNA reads TGTGCCAGTAGGGGGACAGGGGCGAACACTGAAGCTTTCTTT. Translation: CASRGTGANTEAFF.

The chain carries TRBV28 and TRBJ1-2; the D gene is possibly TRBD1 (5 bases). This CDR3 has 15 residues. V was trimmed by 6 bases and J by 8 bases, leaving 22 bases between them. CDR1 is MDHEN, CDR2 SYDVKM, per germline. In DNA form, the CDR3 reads TGTGCCAGCAGCCCGCTCGACAGCGCCCTATTGGGCTACACCTTC. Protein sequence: CASSPLDSALLGYTF.